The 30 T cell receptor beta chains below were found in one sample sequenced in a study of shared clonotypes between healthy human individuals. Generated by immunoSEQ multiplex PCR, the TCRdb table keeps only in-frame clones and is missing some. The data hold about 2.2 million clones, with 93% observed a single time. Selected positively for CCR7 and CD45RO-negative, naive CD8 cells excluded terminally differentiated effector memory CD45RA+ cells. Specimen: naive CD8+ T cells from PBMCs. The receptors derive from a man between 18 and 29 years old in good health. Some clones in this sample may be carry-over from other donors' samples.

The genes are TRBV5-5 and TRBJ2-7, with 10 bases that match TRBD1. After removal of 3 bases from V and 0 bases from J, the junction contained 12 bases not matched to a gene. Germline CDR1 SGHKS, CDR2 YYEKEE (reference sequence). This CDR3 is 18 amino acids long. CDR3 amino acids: CASSYMTMGQGSSYEQYF. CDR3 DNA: TGTGCCAGCAGCTATATGACAATGGGACAGGGGAGCTCCTACGAGCAGTACTTC.

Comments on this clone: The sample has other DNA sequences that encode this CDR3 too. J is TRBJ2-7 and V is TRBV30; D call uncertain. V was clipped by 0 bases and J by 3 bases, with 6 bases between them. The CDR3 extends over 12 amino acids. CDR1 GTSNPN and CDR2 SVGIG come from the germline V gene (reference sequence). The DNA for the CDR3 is TGTGCCTGGAGTGTAGGTGTCTACGAGCAGTACTTC. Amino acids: CAWSVGVYEQYF.

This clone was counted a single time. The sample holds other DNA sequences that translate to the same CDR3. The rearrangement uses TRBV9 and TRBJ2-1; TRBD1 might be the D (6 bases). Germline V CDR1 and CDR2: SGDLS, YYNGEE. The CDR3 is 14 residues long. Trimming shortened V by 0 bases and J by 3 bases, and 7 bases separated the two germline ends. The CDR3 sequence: CASSVGRGYNEQFF. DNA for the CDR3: TGTGCCAGCAGCGTAGGCAGGGGCTACAATGAGCAGTTCTTC.

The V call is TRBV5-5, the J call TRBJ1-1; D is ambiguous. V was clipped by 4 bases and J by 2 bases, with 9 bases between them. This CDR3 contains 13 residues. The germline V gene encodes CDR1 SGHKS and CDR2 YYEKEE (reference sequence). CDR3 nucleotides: TGTGCCAGCAGCGATGACATAAACACTGAAGCTTTCTTT. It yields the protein CASSDDINTEAFF. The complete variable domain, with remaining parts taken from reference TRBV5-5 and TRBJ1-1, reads DAGVTQSPTHLIKTRGQQVTLRCSPISGHKSVSWYQQVLGQGPQFIFQYYEKEERGRGNFPDRFSARQFPNYSSELNVNALLLGDSALYLCASSDDINTEAFFGQGTRLTVV.

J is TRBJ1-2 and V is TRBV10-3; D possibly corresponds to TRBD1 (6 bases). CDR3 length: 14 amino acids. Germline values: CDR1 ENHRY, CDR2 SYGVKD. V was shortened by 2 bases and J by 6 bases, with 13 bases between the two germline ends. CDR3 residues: CAISEGRGLDGYTF. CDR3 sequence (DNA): TGTGCCATCAGTGAGGGCAGGGGTTTAGATGGCTACACCTTC.

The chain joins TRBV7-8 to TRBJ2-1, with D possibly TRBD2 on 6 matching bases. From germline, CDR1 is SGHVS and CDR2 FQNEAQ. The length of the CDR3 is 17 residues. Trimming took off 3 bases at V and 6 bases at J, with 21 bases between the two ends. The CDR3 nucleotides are TGTGCCAGCAGCTTGAGACTCGGGGGTATTAAGGGCAATGAGCAGTTCTTC. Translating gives CASSLRLGGIKGNEQFF.

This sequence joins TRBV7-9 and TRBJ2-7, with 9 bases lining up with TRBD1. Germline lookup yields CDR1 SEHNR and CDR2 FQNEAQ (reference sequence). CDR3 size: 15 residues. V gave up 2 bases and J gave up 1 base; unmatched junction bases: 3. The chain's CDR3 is CASSLTGQGSYEQYF. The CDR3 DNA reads TGTGCCAGCAGCTTAACCGGACAGGGGTCCTACGAGCAGTACTTC.

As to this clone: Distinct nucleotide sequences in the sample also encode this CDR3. CDR3 region: CASSVGSGSYEQYF. CDR3 coding DNA: TGTGCCAGCAGCGTAGGTAGTGGGTCCTACGAGCAGTACTTC. The V gene is TRBV9, the J gene TRBJ2-7, with unresolved D. The V gene's germline CDR1 is SGDLS and CDR2 YYNGEE. V gave up 0 bases and J gave up 1 base, with 8 bases separating them. CDR3 length: 14 residues.

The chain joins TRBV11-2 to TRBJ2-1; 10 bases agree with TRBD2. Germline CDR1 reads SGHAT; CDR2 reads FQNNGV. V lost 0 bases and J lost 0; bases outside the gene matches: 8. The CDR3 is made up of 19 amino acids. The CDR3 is CASSLEGLADLSSYNEQFF. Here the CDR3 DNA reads TGTGCCAGCAGCTTAGAAGGACTAGCGGATTTGAGCTCCTACAATGAGCAGTTCTTC.

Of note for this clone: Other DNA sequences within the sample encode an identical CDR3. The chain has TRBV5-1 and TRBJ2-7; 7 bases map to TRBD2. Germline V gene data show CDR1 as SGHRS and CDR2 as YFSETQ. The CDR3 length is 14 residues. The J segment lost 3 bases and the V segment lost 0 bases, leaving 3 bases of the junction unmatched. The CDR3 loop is CASSLVGGGYEQYF. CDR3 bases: TGCGCCAGCAGCTTGGTTGGCGGGGGCTACGAGCAGTACTTC.

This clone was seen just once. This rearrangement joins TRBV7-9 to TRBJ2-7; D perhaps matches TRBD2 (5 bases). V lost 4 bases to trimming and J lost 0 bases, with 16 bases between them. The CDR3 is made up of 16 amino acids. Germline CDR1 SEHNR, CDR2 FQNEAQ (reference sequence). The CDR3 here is CASSSQGGESSYEQYF. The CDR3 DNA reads TGTGCCAGCAGCTCCCAAGGAGGCGAGAGCTCCTACGAGCAGTACTTC. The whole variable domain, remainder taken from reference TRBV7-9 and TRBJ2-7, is DTGVSQNPRHKITKRGQNVTFRCDPISEHNRLYWYRQTLGQGPEFLTYFQNEAQLEKSRLLSDRFSAERPKGSFSTLEIQRTEQGDSAMYLCASSSQGGESSYEQYFGPGTRLTVT.

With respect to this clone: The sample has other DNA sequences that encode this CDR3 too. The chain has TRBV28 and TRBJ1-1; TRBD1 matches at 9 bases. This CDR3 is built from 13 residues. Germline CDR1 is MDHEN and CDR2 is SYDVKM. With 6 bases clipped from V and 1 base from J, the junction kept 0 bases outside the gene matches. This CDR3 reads CASRDRGNTEAFF. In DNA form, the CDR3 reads TGTGCCAGCAGGGACAGGGGGAACACTGAAGCTTTCTTT. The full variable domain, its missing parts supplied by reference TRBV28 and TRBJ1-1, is DVKVTQSSRYLVKRTGEKVFLECVQDMDHENMFWYRQDPGLGLRLIYFSYDVKMKEKGDIPEGYSVSREKKERFSLILESASTNQTSMYLCASRDRGNTEAFFGQGTRLTVV.

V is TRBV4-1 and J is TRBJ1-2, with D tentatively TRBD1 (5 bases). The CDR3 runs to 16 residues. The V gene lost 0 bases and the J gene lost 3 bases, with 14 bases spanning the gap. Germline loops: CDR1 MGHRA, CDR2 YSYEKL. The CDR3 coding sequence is TGCGCCAGCAGCCAAGAACGGGACGGGAGCTACTATGGCTACACCTTC. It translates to CASSQERDGSYYGYTF.

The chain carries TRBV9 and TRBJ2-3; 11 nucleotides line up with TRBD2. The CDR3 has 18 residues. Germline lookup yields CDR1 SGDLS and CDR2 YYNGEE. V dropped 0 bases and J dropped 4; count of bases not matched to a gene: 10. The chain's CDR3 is CASSVESSGRWGPDTQYF. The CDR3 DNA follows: TGTGCCAGCAGCGTAGAGTCTAGCGGGAGGTGGGGCCCAGATACGCAGTATTTT.

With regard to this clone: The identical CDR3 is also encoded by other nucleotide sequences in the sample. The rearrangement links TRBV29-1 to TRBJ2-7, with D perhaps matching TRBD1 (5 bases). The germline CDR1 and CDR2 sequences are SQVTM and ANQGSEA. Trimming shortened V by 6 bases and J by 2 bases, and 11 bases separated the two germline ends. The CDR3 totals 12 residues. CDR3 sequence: CSVDRGPYEQYF. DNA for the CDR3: TGCAGCGTAGATAGGGGTCCCTACGAGCAGTACTTC.

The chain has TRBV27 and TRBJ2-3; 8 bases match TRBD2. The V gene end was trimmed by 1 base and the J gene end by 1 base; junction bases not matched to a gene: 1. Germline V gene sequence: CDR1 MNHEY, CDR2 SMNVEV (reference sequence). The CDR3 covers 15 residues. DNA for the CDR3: TGTGCCAGCAGTTTATTCGGGAGGGGCACAGATACGCAGTATTTT. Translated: CASSLFGRGTDTQYF.

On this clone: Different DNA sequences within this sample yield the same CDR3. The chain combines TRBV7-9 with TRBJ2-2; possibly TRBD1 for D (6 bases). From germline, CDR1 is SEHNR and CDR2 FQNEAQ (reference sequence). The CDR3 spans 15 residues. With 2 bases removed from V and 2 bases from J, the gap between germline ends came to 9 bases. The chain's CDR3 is CASSLPDRNTGELFF. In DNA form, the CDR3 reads TGTGCCAGCAGCTTACCGGACAGAAACACCGGGGAGCTGTTTTTT.

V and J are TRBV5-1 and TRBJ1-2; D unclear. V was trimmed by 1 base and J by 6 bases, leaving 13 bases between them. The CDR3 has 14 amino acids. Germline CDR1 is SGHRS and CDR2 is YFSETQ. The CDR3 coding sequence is TGCGCCAGCAGCTTGACTCCCAGAATCGATGGCTACACCTTC. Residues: CASSLTPRIDGYTF.

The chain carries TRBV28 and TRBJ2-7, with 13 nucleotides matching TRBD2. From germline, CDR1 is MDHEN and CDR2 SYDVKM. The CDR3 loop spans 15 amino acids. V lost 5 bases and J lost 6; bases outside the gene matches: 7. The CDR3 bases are TGTGCCAGCAGTCCCCGGACTAGCGGGAGAGTCGAGCAGTACTTC. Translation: CASSPRTSGRVEQYF.

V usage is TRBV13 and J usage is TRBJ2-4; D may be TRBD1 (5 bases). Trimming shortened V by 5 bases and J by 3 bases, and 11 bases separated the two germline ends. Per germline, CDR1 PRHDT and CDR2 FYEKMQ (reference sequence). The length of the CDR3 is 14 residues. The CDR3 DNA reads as TGTGCCAGCAGCCCTGACAGCAACAAAAACATTCAGTACTTC. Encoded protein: CASSPDSNKNIQYF.

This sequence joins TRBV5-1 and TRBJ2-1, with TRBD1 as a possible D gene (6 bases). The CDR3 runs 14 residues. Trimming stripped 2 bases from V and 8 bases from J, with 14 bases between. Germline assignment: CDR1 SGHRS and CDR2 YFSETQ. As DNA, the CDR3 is TGCGCCAGCAGCTTACAGGGCCGAGGGGATGAGCAGTTCTTC. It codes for CASSLQGRGDEQFF.

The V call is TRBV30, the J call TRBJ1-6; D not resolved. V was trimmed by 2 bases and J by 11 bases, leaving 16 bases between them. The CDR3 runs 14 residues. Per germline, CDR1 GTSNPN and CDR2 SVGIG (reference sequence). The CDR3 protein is CAWSRPPKEPPLHF. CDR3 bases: TGTGCCTGGAGTAGACCGCCTAAAGAACCACCCCTCCACTTT.

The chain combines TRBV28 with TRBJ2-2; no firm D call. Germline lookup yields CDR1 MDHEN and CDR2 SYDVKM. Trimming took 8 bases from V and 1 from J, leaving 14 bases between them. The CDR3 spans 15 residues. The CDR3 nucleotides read TGTGCCAGCGCTTTAGGACCCGGGAACACCGGGGAGCTGTTTTTT. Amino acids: CASALGPGNTGELFF.

CDR3 sequence reads: CASSEGAKGNTIYF. The CDR3 region has the DNA TGTGCCAGCAGTGAGGGGGCTAAAGGAAACACCATATATTTT. V usage is TRBV2 and J usage is TRBJ1-3; tentative D call: TRBD1 (6 bases). This CDR3 is 14 amino acids long. Germline-derived CDR1 and CDR2 are SNHLY and FYNNEI. Trimming removed 3 bases at V and 4 bases at J, with 10 bases between.

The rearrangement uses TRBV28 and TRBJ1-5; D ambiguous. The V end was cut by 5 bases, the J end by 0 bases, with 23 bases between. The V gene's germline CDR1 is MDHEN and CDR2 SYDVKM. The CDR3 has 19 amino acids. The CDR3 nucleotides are TGTGCCAGCAGTCGGGATTCTCACAGTTTTTCCTATAGCAATCAGCCCCAGCATTTT. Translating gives CASSRDSHSFSYSNQPQHF. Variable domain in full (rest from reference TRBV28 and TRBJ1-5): DVKVTQSSRYLVKRTGEKVFLECVQDMDHENMFWYRQDPGLGLRLIYFSYDVKMKEKGDIPEGYSVSREKKERFSLILESASTNQTSMYLCASSRDSHSFSYSNQPQHFGDGTRLSIL.

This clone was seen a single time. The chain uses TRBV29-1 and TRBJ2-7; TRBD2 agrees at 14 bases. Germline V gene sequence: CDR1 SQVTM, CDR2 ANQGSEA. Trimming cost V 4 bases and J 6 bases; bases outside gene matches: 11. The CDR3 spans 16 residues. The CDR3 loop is CSVGLAGGPGLSEQYF. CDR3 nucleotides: TGCAGCGTTGGACTAGCGGGAGGGCCAGGGTTATCCGAGCAGTACTTC.

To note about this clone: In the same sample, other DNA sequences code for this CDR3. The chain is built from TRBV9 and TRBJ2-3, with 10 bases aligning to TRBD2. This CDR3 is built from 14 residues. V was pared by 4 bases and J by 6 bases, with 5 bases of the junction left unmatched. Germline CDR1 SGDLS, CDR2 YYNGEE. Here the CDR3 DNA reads TGTGCCAGCAGCCCTAGCGGGAGAGGGGATACGCAGTATTTT. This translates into CASSPSGRGDTQYF.

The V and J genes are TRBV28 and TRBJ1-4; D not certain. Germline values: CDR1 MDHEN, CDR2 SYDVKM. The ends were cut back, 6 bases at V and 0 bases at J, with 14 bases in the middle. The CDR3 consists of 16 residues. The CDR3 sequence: CASRTIGRATNEKLFF. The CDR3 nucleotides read TGTGCCAGCAGAACTATCGGACGGGCAACTAATGAAAAACTGTTTTTT.

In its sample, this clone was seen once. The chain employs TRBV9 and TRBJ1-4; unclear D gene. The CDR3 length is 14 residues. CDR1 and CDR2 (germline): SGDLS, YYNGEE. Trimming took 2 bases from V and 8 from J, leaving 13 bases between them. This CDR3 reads CASSVRGSDEKLFF. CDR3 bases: TGTGCCAGCAGCGTGCGGGGTAGTGACGAAAAACTGTTTTTT.

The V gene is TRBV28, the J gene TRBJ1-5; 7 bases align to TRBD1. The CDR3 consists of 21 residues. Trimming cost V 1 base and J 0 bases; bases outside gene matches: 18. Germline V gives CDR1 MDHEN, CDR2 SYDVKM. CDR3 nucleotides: TGTGCCAGCAGTTTATCCCTCGTCGGTGGAACAGGGGAAAATAGCAATCAGCCCCAGCATTTT. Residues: CASSLSLVGGTGENSNQPQHF.